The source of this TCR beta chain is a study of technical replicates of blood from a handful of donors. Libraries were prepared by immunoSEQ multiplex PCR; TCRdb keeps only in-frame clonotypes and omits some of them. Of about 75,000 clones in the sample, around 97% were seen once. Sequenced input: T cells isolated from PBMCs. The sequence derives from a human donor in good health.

CDR3 in DNA: TGCGCCAGCAGCCAAGAAACAGGGGGCGATGAAAAACTGTTTTTT. Protein: CASSQETGGDEKLFF. The chain recombines TRBV4-1 with TRBJ1-4, with 9 bases fitting TRBD1. The ends lost 0 bases at V and 6 bases at J; junction bases unmatched: 2. The CDR3 length is 15 residues. Germline-derived CDR1 and CDR2 are MGHRA and YSYEKL.